What follows are 9 T cell receptor beta chains derived from one specimen sequenced in a study of control samples from healthy donors and cancer patients. Libraries were prepared by immunoSEQ multiplex PCR; TCRdb keeps only in-frame clonotypes and omits some of them. The table has 130,000 or so clones, 94% seen once; the top ten hold roughly 14%. The sample taken for sequencing was blood. The origin of the receptors is a man aged 40-55 years in good health.

This rearrangement joins TRBV27 to TRBJ1-2; D remains ambiguous. From germline, CDR1 is MNHEY and CDR2 SMNVEV (reference sequence). The CDR3 is 15 residues long. The V gene lost 3 bases and the J gene lost 2 bases, with 13 bases spanning the gap. CDR3 nucleotide sequence: TGTGCCAGCAGTTTGAGACGGCTCAACAACTATGGCTACACCTTC. Its protein product is CASSLRRLNNYGYTF.

This chain connects TRBV9 to TRBJ2-3; no firm D call. This CDR3 comprises 15 residues. Trimming removed 0 bases at V and 0 bases at J, with 8 bases between. CDR1 and CDR2 (germline): SGDLS, YYNGEE. The CDR3 here is CASSVAQTSTDTQYF. The CDR3 DNA is TGTGCCAGCAGCGTAGCCCAGACCAGCACAGATACGCAGTATTTT.

This chain connects TRBV7-9 to TRBJ2-3; 8 nucleotides align to TRBD2. Per germline, CDR1 SEHNR and CDR2 FQNEAQ (reference sequence). The junction had 11 bases not matched to a gene; V was cut back by 6 bases and J by 3 bases. The CDR3 loop spans 16 amino acids. CDR3 sequence: CASRPDGGAKTDTQYF. CDR3 nucleotide sequence: TGTGCCAGCAGACCAGACGGGGGGGCCAAGACAGATACGCAGTATTTT.

V and J are TRBV14 and TRBJ1-6; D gene ambiguous. Germline V gene sequence: CDR1 SGHDN, CDR2 FVKESK. The CDR3 runs to 11 residues. V was clipped by 5 bases and J by 8 bases, with 4 bases between them. The CDR3 protein is CASSGYSPLHF. For the CDR3, the DNA is TGTGCCAGCAGCGGCTATTCACCCCTCCACTTT. Combining the CDR3 with reference TRBV14 and TRBJ1-6 gives the whole variable domain EAGVTQFPSHSVIEKGQTVTLRCDPISGHDNLYWYRRVMGKEIKFLLHFVKESKQDESGMPNNRFLAERTGGTYSTLKVQPAELEDSGVYFCASSGYSPLHFGNGTRLTVT.

This sequence joins TRBV20-1 and TRBJ1-1; unclear D gene. This CDR3 region has 13 residues. Germline V gene data show CDR1 as DFQATT and CDR2 as SNEGSKA (reference sequence). Trimming left V 3 bases short and J 1 base short, with 9 bases between. The CDR3 protein is CSASRSGNTEAFF. The CDR3, as DNA: TGCAGTGCTAGTAGGTCGGGGAACACTGAAGCTTTCTTT.

The V and J genes are TRBV7-9 and TRBJ1-1, with unresolved D. This CDR3 has 12 amino acids. Per germline, CDR1 SEHNR and CDR2 FQNEAQ (reference sequence). Trimming left V 7 bases short and J 1 base short, with 7 bases between. The CDR3 bases are TGTGCCAGCACCGTAAAGAACACTGAAGCTTTCTTT. Residues: CASTVKNTEAFF.

The chain recombines TRBV3-1 (or the pseudogene TRBV3-2) with TRBJ1-2; 7 nucleotides line up with TRBD1. Germline CDR1 reads LGHDT; CDR2 reads YNNKEL (reference sequence). The V and J ends lost 1 base and 2 bases, in that order; junction bases with no gene match: 1. This CDR3 is built from 14 residues. As DNA, the CDR3 is TGTGCCAGCAGCCAAGCGGACAGGAACTATGGCTACACCTTC. Translation gives CASSQADRNYGYTF.

This chain connects TRBV6-5 to TRBJ1-4, with D perhaps TRBD1 (5 bases). The CDR3 spans 15 residues. In germline, CDR1 is MNHEY, CDR2 SVGAGI. V lost 7 bases, J lost 3 bases, and 15 bases lay in between. CDR3 amino acids: CASTYYQGSNEKLFF. The CDR3 DNA reads as TGTGCCAGCACATATTACCAGGGTTCTAATGAAAAACTGTTTTTT.

The chain has TRBV4-1 and TRBJ1-4; possible D gene TRBD1, 5 bases. There are 15 residues in the CDR3. Trimming removed 3 bases from V and 4 bases from J, with 12 bases in between. In germline, CDR1 is MGHRA, CDR2 YSYEKL. The CDR3 DNA reads as TGCGCCAGCAGCCAGTCAGGGTCAGGTAATGAAAAACTGTTTTTT. It translates to CASSQSGSGNEKLFF.